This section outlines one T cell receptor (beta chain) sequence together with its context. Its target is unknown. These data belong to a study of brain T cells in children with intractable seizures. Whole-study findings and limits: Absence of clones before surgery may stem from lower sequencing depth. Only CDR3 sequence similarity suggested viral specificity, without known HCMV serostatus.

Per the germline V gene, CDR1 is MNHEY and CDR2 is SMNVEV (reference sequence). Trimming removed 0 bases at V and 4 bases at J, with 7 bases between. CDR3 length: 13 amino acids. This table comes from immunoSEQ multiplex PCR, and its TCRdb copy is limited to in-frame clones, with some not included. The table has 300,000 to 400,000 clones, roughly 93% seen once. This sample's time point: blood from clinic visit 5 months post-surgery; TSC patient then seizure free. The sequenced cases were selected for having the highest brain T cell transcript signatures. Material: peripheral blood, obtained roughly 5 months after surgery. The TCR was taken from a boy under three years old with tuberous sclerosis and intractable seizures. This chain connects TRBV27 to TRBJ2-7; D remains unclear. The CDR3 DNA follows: TGTGCCAGCAGTTTATCAGCCTATTACGAGCAGTACTTC. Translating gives CASSLSAYYEQYF.